The text below deals with one T cell receptor (beta chain). No antigen is known for it. Base qualities are not recorded, but no much larger clone differs from it by a single base. The CDR3 regions of human TCRbeta chains were analyzed by immunosequencing. As for the original processing: Repertoire TCRs were checked for matches against a reference library of SARS-CoV-2-specific TCRs that had been generated using the MIRA antigen-specificity platform. Breadth was defined as the fraction of unique TCRs that were SARS-CoV-2-associated, and depth was defined as the fraction of total T cells that were SARS-CoV-2-associated. Using the MIRA data, each spike-specific TCR was assigned both to the spike region to which the TCR was reactive and to a CD4 or CD8 class. Log10-transformed breadth and depth values were compared by one-way ANOVA with Sidak's multiple comparisons tests. This is the immuneACCESS table as TCRdb keeps it, with only in-frame sequences that have V and J called. A part of the clones is gone; compared with another copy, unresolved V genes explain less than half, and the rest is unexplained. V and J calls and clone size are given by that table; D and trimming were obtained from the DNA. For this sample there are 100,000 to 140,000 clones; around nine tenths appear just once. The leading ten clones occupy roughly 5% of the sample.

This specimen's time point label, per the study, means: about 28 days (+/-7) after the second vaccine dose. AZD1222 recipients whose second dose came at about 4 weeks and those whose second dose came at about 12 weeks were combined into one group, since spike-specific TCR depth and breadth did not differ between the two schedules. The vaccinee samples were drawn from two UK trials, COV001 and COV002, one of which was a single-blind randomized controlled phase 2/3 trial testing AZD1222 (ChAdOx1 nCoV-19) in healthy adults. Trial participant PBMC samples were collected at day 0 and day 28 after the second dose for TCRbeta chain sequencing. The data were obtained in a study of T cell responses to AZD1222 COVID-19 vaccine (TCRdb year 2021). In terms of the full investigation: A total of under 250 trial participants underwent TCR sequencing, of whom approximately 200 had received two doses of AZD1222 and around 25 had received two doses of the MenACWY control vaccine. Trial participants were enrolled by age into 18-55, 56-69 and 70-plus year subgroups, with about 150, 28 and 57 TCR-sequenced participants respectively.

Its CDR3 holds 16 amino acids, cysteine through phenylalanine. The retained sequence is limited to the CDR3, 48 bases, with the frame set at the first base. As encoded in the germline V gene, CDR1 is KGHDR while CDR2 is SFDVKD. After removal of 4 bases from V and 2 bases from J, the junction retains 4 bases not matched to a gene. What the research found in general, with its limitations: In the small 56-69-year group, the increase in depth fell short of significance, most likely because of low power. After two AZD1222 doses, both the breadth and the depth of spike-specific TCRs were significantly higher than at day 0 and than in MenACWY recipients. Only a handful of AZD1222 recipients were SARS-CoV-2 seropositive at baseline, limiting conclusions about previously exposed vaccinees. No day 14 peak-response samples were available, so repertoires were characterized only after the peak T cell response. Most participants were white British and females outnumbered males, and the authors suggested that clonal diversity may have been underestimated. Reportedly, close to half of the unique spike-specific TCRs recognized epitopes lying outside the regions that are mutated in the B.1.351 and B.1.1.7 variants. The vaccine-associated CD4 TCRs covered the entire spike protein, and the dominant responses fell in regions 160-218 and 743-854.

This specimen was peripheral blood, taken 28 days after the second AZD1222 dose. The sequence was obtained from an adult who received the AZD1222 COVID-19 vaccine. The chain is assembled from TRBV24-1 and TRBJ2-3; TRBD2 agrees with 11 junctional bases. The nucleotide sequence is TGTGCCACCAGTGAACGGACTAGCGGGCACACAGATACGCAGTATTTT. Its protein product is CATSERTSGHTDTQYF.